This T cell receptor beta chain was sequenced for a study of blood T cell repertoires in COVID-19. About the study: The United States, Italy and Spain were the sources of the acute and convalescent COVID-19 samples.

There are 14 residues in the CDR3. Deletions cut 3 bases from V and 7 bases from J, with 13 bases between. Per the germline V gene, CDR1 is LNHDA and CDR2 is SQIVND (reference sequence). All enrollees were about 18 to 100 years old and from about 24 US areas. The recovered donors of Cohort 3 showed two negative PCRs, clearance, or symptom resolution. Per the original data handling: Amplification with reference gene primers provided the estimates of nucleated cell counts. TCRdb's copy holds only in-frame clones and misses some; the assay was immunoSEQ multiplex PCR. The V and J calls and clone size were taken over from that table, and D and trimming were inferred from the DNA. The sample yields about 250,000 clones, 70% to 90% seen once.

This sequence originates from a man between 18 and 35 years old who had recovered from COVID-19. The sequenced sample consisted of PBMCs or T cells enriched from blood (not recorded which). The chain employs TRBV19 and TRBJ2-4, with D maybe TRBD2 (6 bases). The CDR3: CASSIAGSVNIQYF. The CDR3 DNA follows: TGTGCCAGTAGTATCGCCGGGAGTGTGAACATTCAGTACTTC.